The clone carrying this TCR beta chain appeared a few times. Antigen specificity is unknown. J was trimmed by 0 bases and V by 4 bases; bases with no gene match: 9. CDR1 and CDR2 (germline): LNHDA, SQIVND (reference sequence). This CDR3 is built from 18 residues. The PCR made use of 60 Vbeta and 13 Jbeta primers. Here immunoSEQ multiplex PCR was the method, and the copy in TCRdb shows in-frame clones only, minus some. The data show 85,000 to 90,000 clones, approximately 79% seen once. These data are taken from a study of cytomegalovirus exposure and HLA in healthy donors. Study results and limitations: TCR association rates varied by HLA locus in a later analysis, with DRB1 highest and HLA-C lowest. In a later analysis, a missense DCLRE1C variant was linked to TCR beta V- and J-gene trimming. Some TCR beta chains (roughly 160 of them) were listed as cytomegalovirus-associated. Analysis was performed later, and it showed HLA-associated TCR beta chains to be more clonally expanded than equally common others.

The TCR sequence derives from a man younger than 45 in good health and CMV-seronegative. The J gene is TRBJ2-6, the V gene TRBV19; 7 bases match TRBD1. Sample: PBMCs. DNA for the CDR3: TGTGCCAGTAGTACCCCGACAGGGATCCTCTCTGGGGCCAACGTCCTGACTTTC. This gives the protein CASSTPTGILSGANVLTF.